This T cell receptor beta chain came from a study of T cells after yellow fever vaccination. This clonotype has at least ten counts. Its target is unknown. Synthesis of TCR cDNA relied on 5'RACE template switching, which attached a universal primer site and UMIs. TCRdb itself ran the 5' RACE reads through MiXCR, one entry per CDR3 protein. Of more than 55,000 distinct CDR3 sequences in the sample, approximately 7.4% are singletons; the top ten hold just over 35%. Study-level findings and limits: Detected again after the booster were most primary-vaccination clones, at 96% CD4 and 80% to 90% CD8.

The V gene lost 4 bases and the J gene lost 5 bases, with 9 bases spanning the gap. The CDR3 consists of 12 residues. CDR1 and CDR2 (germline): SQVTM, ANQGSEA. The sequence was collected from a man aged 30-40 years who received the YFV17D yellow fever vaccine. The chain uses TRBV29-1 and TRBJ2-1, with D unresolved. This specimen consisted of CD8+ T cells sorted from PBMCs, obtained 15 days after the yellow fever booster vaccination. The CDR3 reads CSVGSLDNEQFF. The DNA for the CDR3 is TGCAGCGTTGGTTCCCTCGACAATGAGCAGTTCTTC.